The next 19 T cell receptor beta chains were all read from a single sample in a study of blood T cells in healthy people across ages. Combining a sample-barcoded 5' primer with a J-beta primer mix, a second PCR ran for roughly 6 to 12 cycles. MiXCR, run by TCRdb on the 5' RACE reads, gives a single entry per CDR3 protein. The sample lists over 700,000 distinct CDR3 sequences; 20% to 25% were seen once. These data were likewise used in another study, on T cells of mothers and their children.

Sequenced material: blood. These TCRs come from a boy between 10 and 17 years old in good health.

This sequence joins TRBV27 and TRBJ2-5; 7 bases are a match to TRBD2. The last part of the DNA fits TRBJ2-7 better; the J call may be wrong. Germline-derived CDR1 and CDR2 are MNHEY and SMNVEV (reference sequence). This CDR3 has 13 amino acids. The CDR3 is CASSGLGDYEQYF. The DNA for the CDR3 is TGTGCCAGCAGCGGACTAGGCGACTACGAGCAGTACTTC.

On this clonotype: At one boundary the junction diverges from the germline segment, which might be a read error. The chain uses TRBV12-3 or TRBV12-4 and TRBJ2-3, with no clear D. The CDR3 is made up of 12 amino acids. CDR3 sequence reads: CASSTPWLECEF. CDR3 nucleotides: TGTGCCAGCAGTACCCCTTGGTTAGAATGCGAGTTT.

The genes are TRBV20-1 and TRBJ2-1; 7 nucleotides align to TRBD1. V shed 2 bases, J shed 7 bases, and the junction held 8 bases outside the gene matches. The V gene's germline CDR1 is DFQATT and CDR2 SNEGSKA (reference sequence). The CDR3 has 14 residues. The CDR3 loop is CSARSGQLPNEQFF. The CDR3 region has the DNA TGCAGTGCTAGATCGGGACAGTTACCGAATGAGCAGTTCTTC.

The chain recombines TRBV4-3 with TRBJ2-7; unclear D gene. Germline values: CDR1 LGHNA, CDR2 YSLEER. Trimming removed 0 bases at V and 2 bases at J, with 11 bases between. This CDR3 has 15 residues. The CDR3 spells CASSQDGDSTYEQYF. CDR3 bases: TGCGCCAGCAGCCAAGATGGCGATTCTACCTACGAGCAGTACTTC.

The V gene is TRBV2, the J gene TRBJ2-7; tentative D call: TRBD1 (6 bases). This CDR3 region has 16 residues. CDR1 and CDR2 from the germline V gene are SNHLY and FYNNEI. Trimming took off 3 bases at V and 4 bases at J, with 19 bases between the two ends. The CDR3 is CASSDAVGDTQYEQYF. The CDR3 nucleotides read TGTGCCAGCAGTGATGCGGTAGGGGACACCCAATACGAGCAGTACTTC.

V usage is TRBV29-1 and J usage is TRBJ2-4; no definite D call. The length of the CDR3 is 13 residues. Germline loops: CDR1 SQVTM, CDR2 ANQGSEA. V lost 5 bases and J 3 bases, leaving 11 bases between the germline ends. The CDR3 DNA sequence: TGCAGCGTTCTTAGGATCGACAAAAACATTCAGTACTTC. It translates to CSVLRIDKNIQYF.

The sample holds a few counts of this clonotype. The gene calls are TRBV4-1 and TRBJ2-7; the match to TRBD2 covers 14 bases. J gave up 4 bases and V 1 base, and 6 bases lay outside the gene matches. The CDR3 extends over 17 amino acids. Germline V gene lookup returns CDR1 MGHRA and CDR2 YSYEKL. CDR3 in amino acids: CASSQGGTSGRSYEQYF. The CDR3 nucleotides read TGCGCCAGCAGCCAAGGGGGGACTAGCGGGAGATCATACGAGCAGTACTTC.

The chain joins TRBV3-1 to TRBJ1-3; D is unresolved. CDR3 length: 15 residues. Trimming cost V 2 bases and J 0 bases, with 8 bases left between them. Germline V CDR1 and CDR2: LGHDT, YNNKEL (reference sequence). The CDR3 bases are TGTGCCAGCAGCCAATCCCCAGGCTCTGGAAACACCATATATTTT. It translates to CASSQSPGSGNTIYF.

This rearrangement joins TRBV12-3 or TRBV12-4 to TRBJ2-3, with a weak D call TRBD2 (7 bases). The CDR3 is 15 residues long. With 1 base removed from V and 4 bases from J, the gap between germline ends came to 12 bases. In DNA, the CDR3 is TGTGCCAGCAGTTTAGTGGGGGGGCGAGCAGATACGCAGTATTTT. Translated: CASSLVGGRADTQYF.

This chain links TRBV7-2 with TRBJ1-1, with 9 bases identical to TRBD1. The germline CDR1 and CDR2 sequences are SGHTA and FQGNSA. V was pared by 5 bases and J by 0 bases, with 7 bases of the junction left unmatched. This CDR3 has 16 residues. The CDR3: CASSKDRGVMNTEAFF. Here the CDR3 DNA reads TGTGCCAGCAGCAAGGACAGGGGCGTAATGAACACTGAAGCTTTCTTT.

V is TRBV12-3 or TRBV12-4 and J is TRBJ2-3; TRBD1 might be the D (6 bases). Trimming left V 5 bases short and J 5 bases short, with 14 bases between. The CDR3 runs 14 residues. CDR3 DNA: TGTGCCAGCAGTGACCTCATCAGGGGAGATACGCAGTATTTT. Its translation: CASSDLIRGDTQYF.

The chain combines TRBV4-2 with TRBJ1-1; 11 nucleotides align to TRBD1. This CDR3 comprises 18 residues. The V gene's germline CDR1 is LGHNA and CDR2 YNFKEQ. Trimming took 1 base from V and 0 from J; bases not matched to a gene: 7. The CDR3 region has the DNA TGTGCCAGCAGCCAAGGGGCAGGACAGGGGGCTCTGAACACTGAAGCTTTCTTT. Protein: CASSQGAGQGALNTEAFF.

This sequence joins TRBV3-1 and TRBJ1-6, with D hard to call. Germline V lookup: CDR1 LGHDT, CDR2 YNNKEL (reference sequence). V shed 2 bases and J shed 9 bases, with 14 bases lying between them. This CDR3 is 15 amino acids long. CDR3 DNA sequence: TGTGCCAGCAGCCAATTACCAGGAAGCGGTTCACCCCTCCACTTT. It yields the protein CASSQLPGSGSPLHF.

The V gene is TRBV29-1, the J gene TRBJ2-7; 10 nucleotides align to TRBD1. The CDR3 length is 14 residues. Germline CDR1 is SQVTM and CDR2 is ANQGSEA. Trimming at V came to 2 bases and at J to 1 base, leaving 2 bases not matched to a gene. The DNA of the CDR3 is TGCAGCGTTGAAAGACAGGGGGCTTCCTACGAGCAGTACTTC. Translation gives CSVERQGASYEQYF.

The chain recombines TRBV7-9 with TRBJ2-7; 7 bases fit TRBD2. Trimming at V came to 5 bases and at J to 6 bases, leaving 16 bases not matched to a gene. Germline CDR1 is SEHNR and CDR2 is FQNEAQ (reference sequence). This CDR3 has 16 amino acids. This CDR3 reads CASSPKMAGETLEQYF. CDR3 DNA: TGTGCCAGCAGCCCTAAAATGGCGGGAGAAACACTCGAGCAGTACTTC.

This clonotype has more than one count but fewer than ten. One junction end disagrees with the germline gene, perhaps due to a read error. J is TRBJ2-5 and V is TRBV11-2; the D call may be TRBD1 or TRBD2 (6 bases each). CDR1 and CDR2 from the germline V gene are SGHAT and FQNNGV. The CDR3 length is 16 residues. CDR3 in DNA: TGTGCCAGCAGCCCCGGTCGGGGGCAACTTAACAATGAGCAGCTCTTC. It specifies CASSPGRGQLNNEQLF.

This clonotype occurred a few times. The rearrangement uses TRBV5-1 and TRBJ1-2; 7 bases line up with TRBD1. The germline CDR1 and CDR2 sequences are SGHRS and YFSETQ. The CDR3 is made up of 14 amino acids. V lost 3 bases and J lost 4; bases outside the gene matches: 6. The CDR3 reads CASSSDRSTYGYTF. The DNA for the CDR3 is TGCGCCAGCAGCTCGGACAGGTCGACCTATGGCTACACCTTC.

The chain is built from TRBV12-3 or TRBV12-4 and TRBJ2-2, with 10 bases that match TRBD1. The CDR3 runs 15 residues. After removal of 5 bases from V and 7 bases from J, the junction contained 7 bases not matched to a gene. CDR3 nucleotides: TGTGCCAGCAGTCGACCGGGACAGGGGTTCGGGGAGCTGTTTTTT. Translation: CASSRPGQGFGELFF.

This clonotype was seen a few times. V gene TRBV28 combines with J gene TRBJ2-7, with D possibly called TRBD1 or TRBD2 (5 bases each). Germline V gene data show CDR1 as MDHEN and CDR2 as SYDVKM. This CDR3 contains 13 residues. The V end lost 7 bases, the J end lost 5 bases, and 15 bases lay between the germline ends. The CDR3 sequence is CASTRGEFDEQYF. The DNA of the CDR3 is TGTGCCAGCACAAGGGGAGAGTTCGACGAGCAGTACTTC.